The T cell receptor (beta chain) described here comes from a study of cytomegalovirus exposure and HLA in healthy donors. General observations from the study: TRBV6-2, TRBV6-3 and other indistinguishable V segments were excluded. There were under 200 TCR beta chains listed as cytomegalovirus-associated.

A remark on this clone: What it binds is unknown.

PCR employed 60 Vbeta and 13 Jbeta primers. TCRdb's table, derived via immunoSEQ multiplex PCR, lists solely in-frame clones and lacks some. The sample table sets out some 89,000 clones. Germline CDR1 reads MDHEN; CDR2 reads SYDVKM. Trimming removed 6 bases at V and 7 bases at J, with 12 bases between. This CDR3 has 13 amino acids. The chain carries TRBV28 and TRBJ1-4, with a possible D match to TRBD1 (6 bases). What was sequenced was PBMCs. The clonotype comes from a woman aged 25-40 years in good health and CMV-seronegative. Here the CDR3 DNA reads TGTGCCAGCAGGGACAGCATGAGTGAAAAACTGTTTTTT. Its protein is CASRDSMSEKLFF.